A selection of T cell receptor beta chains follows, all from one sample in a study of blood T cell repertoires in COVID-19. TCRdb keeps only in-frame clones here, not all; method: immunoSEQ multiplex PCR. There are about 130,000 clones in the sample; 84% occur only once, and 35% to 55% lies in the top ten. The sequencing sample was made of peripheral blood. The receptor set was obtained from a human donor in a cohort sampled during active COVID-19. Both conserved end residues are part of each CDR3. A D gene is named only where the DNA matches it firmly. Rows give clone size only sometimes, using once, few, many, or a class for an expanded clone.

.,.,TRBJ1-5,TRBV19,CASSLDWDQPQHF,TGTGCCAGTAGTCTGGACTGGGATCAGCCCCAGCATTTT
.,TRBD1,TRBJ1-2,TRBV19,CASRATGNYGYTF,TGTGCCAGTAGGGCGACAGGGAACTATGGCTACACCTTC
few,.,TRBJ2-2,TRBV5-1,CASSLDRNTGELFF,TGCGCCAGCAGCCTCGACAGGAACACCGGGGAGCTGTTTTTT
.,TRBD2,TRBJ2-3,TRBV4-1,CASSQDGTSGSGTQYF,TGCGCCAGCAGCCAAGACGGAACTAGCGGTTCGGGTACGCAGTATTTT
.,TRBD2,TRBJ2-1,TRBV5-1,CASSPVAGAIEQFF,TGCGCCAGCAGCCCGGTAGCGGGTGCCATTGAGCAGTTCTTC
.,TRBD2,TRBJ2-1,TRBV29-1,CSVPISGSGSYNEQFF,TGCAGCGTTCCCATTAGCGGGAGCGGCTCCTACAATGAGCAGTTCTTC
few,.,TRBJ1-2,TRBV4-3,CASSQTPDRNGYTF,TGCGCCAGCAGCCAAACGCCGGACAGAAATGGCTACACCTTC
.,.,TRBJ2-3,TRBV3-1/TRBV3-2,CASSPQASDTQYF,TGTGCCAGCAGCCCCCAAGCATCGGATACGCAGTATTTT
.,.,TRBJ2-7,TRBV9,CASSVGGQVHEQYF,TGTGCCAGCAGCGTAGGTGGTCAGGTCCACGAGCAGTACTTC
.,.,TRBJ2-2,TRBV11-1,CASSRGGTGELFF,TGTGCCAGCAGCCGCGGTGGCACCGGGGAGCTGTTTTTT
.,.,TRBJ2-5,TRBV7-6,CASSDRDNEQETQYF,TGTGCCAGCAGTGACCGGGACAACGAACAAGAGACCCAGTACTTC
.,TRBD2,TRBJ2-1,TRBV6-1,CASREAGDSRNEQFF,TGTGCCAGCAGGGAAGCGGGAGATTCGCGGAATGAGCAGTTCTTC
.,.,TRBJ1-1,TRBV6-1,CASSEAREAFF,TGTGCCAGCAGTGAAGCGAGGGAAGCTTTCTTT
.,TRBD2,TRBJ2-1,TRBV4-1,CASSQEPPTSRTGNEQFF,TGCGCCAGCAGCCAAGAGCCCCCGACTAGCCGGACGGGCAATGAGCAGTTCTTC
.,.,TRBJ2-3,TRBV5-5,CASSLGQAGPSTDTQYF,TGTGCCAGCAGCTTGGGCCAAGCCGGTCCTAGCACAGATACGCAGTATTTT
.,TRBD1,TRBJ1-3,TRBV2,CASNGRGQVSGNTIYF,TGTGCCAGCAATGGTAGGGGACAGGTCTCTGGAAACACCATATATTTT
.,TRBD1,TRBJ2-7,TRBV20-1,CSASGQGAGYEQYF,TGCAGTGCTAGTGGACAGGGAGCTGGCTACGAGCAGTACTTC
.,.,TRBJ1-4,TRBV7-8,CASSRAPGLNEKLFF,TGTGCCAGCAGCCGTGCTCCGGGACTTAATGAAAAACTGTTTTTT
.,.,TRBJ2-2,TRBV12-3/TRBV12-4,CASPSGTGELFF,TGTGCCAGCCCCAGCGGGACCGGGGAGCTGTTTTTT
.,.,TRBJ1-4,TRBV15,CATSRSGEFKKLFF,TGTGCCACCAGCAGGTCCGGGGAGTTTAAAAAACTGTTTTTT
.,.,TRBJ1-2,TRBV19,CASSGLRGNGYTF,TGTGCCAGTAGTGGACTCAGGGGAAATGGCTACACCTTC
.,TRBD2,TRBJ2-1,TRBV4-2,CASSQVGRGSHEQFF,TGTGCCAGCAGCCAAGTGGGGCGGGGGTCCCATGAGCAGTTCTTC
.,TRBD1,TRBJ1-3,TRBV29-1,CSVAPHPGTGGFDLDSGNTIYF,TGCAGCGTTGCCCCGCATCCTGGGACAGGGGGCTTTGATTTAGACTCTGGAAACACCATATATTTT
once,TRBD2,TRBJ2-1,TRBV18,CASSPGLAGYEQFF,TGTGCCAGCTCACCGGGACTAGCTGGCTATGAGCAGTTCTTC
.,TRBD1,TRBJ1-2,TRBV2,CASRGDSYGYTF,TGTGCCAGCAGGGGGGACAGCTATGGCTACACCTTC
.,.,TRBJ1-2,TRBV7-8,CASSVDSVHPGYGYTF,TGTGCCAGCAGCGTCGATTCCGTCCACCCAGGGTACGGCTACACCTTC